This entry lists 7 T cell receptor beta chains sequenced from one sample in a study of OX40 agonist ivuxolimab in advanced cancers. Library preparation employed the immunoSEQ multiplex PCR assay. TCRdb retrieved this table from immuneACCESS and kept in-frame rearrangements only. Not all clones are present; in checked studies, unresolved V genes account for under half, and no reason is known for the remainder. This sample lists 100,000 to 120,000 clones; around 90% were detected once. The top ten clonotypes cover approximately 0.29% of the sample. The sample was CD4+ or CD8+ T cells sorted from blood, taken in a trial of the OX40 agonist ivuxolimab. The receptor set was obtained from an adult with an advanced solid tumor such as melanoma, head and neck, liver or kidney cancer.

CDR3 in amino acids: CASSPGAGVIPKNIQYF. The CDR3 DNA sequence: TGTGCCAGCAGTCCTGGGGCGGGAGTGATCCCCAAAAACATTCAGTACTTC. The chain links TRBV28 to TRBJ2-4; TRBD2 aligns across 7 bases. CDR1 and CDR2 from the germline V gene are MDHEN and SYDVKM. The CDR3 totals 17 residues. V lost 5 bases and J lost 2; bases outside the gene matches: 12.

The chain uses TRBV5-1 and TRBJ2-4; D not certain. The CDR3 is 12 amino acids. V was trimmed by 4 bases and J by 7 bases, leaving 9 bases between them. The germline gives CDR1 SGHRS, CDR2 YFSETQ. In DNA, the CDR3 is TGCGCCAGCAGCCCGGACCCTAACATTCAGTACTTC. It translates to CASSPDPNIQYF.

The V gene is TRBV5-4, the J gene TRBJ1-5; TRBD1 is a possible D gene (5 bases). V shed 0 bases and J shed 4 bases, with 8 bases lying between them. CDR1 is SGHNT and CDR2 is YYREEE in the germline V gene (reference sequence). The CDR3 runs to 14 residues. CDR3 sequence: CASSLGGGNQPQHF. CDR3 coding DNA: TGTGCCAGCAGCTTGGGGGGGGGTAATCAGCCCCAGCATTTT.

This chain joins TRBV28 and TRBJ2-7, with D possibly being TRBD1 (6 bases). CDR3 length: 14 residues. Between the trimmed V and J ends, which lost 9 bases and 0 bases, there was a span of 15 bases. Germline-derived CDR1 and CDR2 are MDHEN and SYDVKM. The CDR3 loop reads CASIQGGHSYEQYF. CDR3 DNA sequence: TGTGCCAGTATACAGGGCGGTCACTCCTACGAGCAGTACTTC. The variable domain in full, with the rest retrieved from reference TRBV28 and TRBJ2-7, is DVKVTQSSRYLVKRTGEKVFLECVQDMDHENMFWYRQDPGLGLRLIYFSYDVKMKEKGDIPEGYSVSREKKERFSLILESASTNQTSMYLCASIQGGHSYEQYFGPGTRLTVT.

V and J are TRBV29-1 and TRBJ2-3, with 10 positions matching TRBD2. Losses at the gene ends were 7 bases for V and 4 bases for J; bases not matched to a gene: 2. The CDR3 contains 12 residues. Germline CDR1 SQVTM, CDR2 ANQGSEA. Here the CDR3 DNA reads TGCAGCGGTAGCGGGAGGTCAGATACGCAGTATTTT. Translating it yields CSGSGRSDTQYF.

In this sample, this clone turned up once. This chain uses TRBV6-6 with TRBJ2-1, with TRBD2 identical over 10 bases. V lost 6 bases and J lost 3; bases outside the gene matches: 8. The CDR3 extends over 16 amino acids. Germline CDR1 MNHNY, CDR2 SVGAGI (reference sequence). The CDR3 nucleotides are TGTGCCAGCAGGGCTCTAGCGGGAGACGACTACAATGAGCAGTTCTTC. Its translation: CASRALAGDDYNEQFF.

The chain uses TRBV7-3 and TRBJ1-1; no reliable D call. From germline, CDR1 is SGHTA and CDR2 FQGTGA. The CDR3 runs to 14 residues. V was clipped by 2 bases and J by 1 base, with 8 bases between them. The CDR3 nucleotides read TGTGCCAGCAGCTTAGGCAGAGCGAACACTGAAGCTTTCTTT. Amino acid sequence: CASSLGRANTEAFF.